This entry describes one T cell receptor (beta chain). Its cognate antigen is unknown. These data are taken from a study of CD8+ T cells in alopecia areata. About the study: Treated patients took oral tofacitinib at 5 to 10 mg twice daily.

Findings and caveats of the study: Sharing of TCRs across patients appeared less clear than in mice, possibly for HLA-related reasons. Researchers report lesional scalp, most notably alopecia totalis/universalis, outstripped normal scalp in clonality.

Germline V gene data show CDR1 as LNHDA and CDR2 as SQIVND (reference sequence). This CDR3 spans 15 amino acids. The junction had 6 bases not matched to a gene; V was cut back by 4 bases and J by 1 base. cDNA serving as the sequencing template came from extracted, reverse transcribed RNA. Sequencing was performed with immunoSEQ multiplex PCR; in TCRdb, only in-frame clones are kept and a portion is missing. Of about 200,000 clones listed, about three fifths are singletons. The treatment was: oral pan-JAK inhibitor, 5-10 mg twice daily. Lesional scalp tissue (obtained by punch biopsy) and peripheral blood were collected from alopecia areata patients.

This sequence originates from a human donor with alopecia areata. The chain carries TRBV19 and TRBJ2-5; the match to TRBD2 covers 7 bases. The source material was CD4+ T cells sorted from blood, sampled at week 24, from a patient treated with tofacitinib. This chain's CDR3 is CASSSLADVQETQYF. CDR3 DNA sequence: TGTGCCAGTAGTAGTCTAGCGGATGTCCAAGAGACCCAGTACTTC.